This TCR beta chain was captured by sequencing in a study of shared clonotypes between healthy human individuals. Repertoires were generated with immunoSEQ multiplex PCR, while TCRdb's copy carries only in-frame clones and drops some. The sample includes about 1 million clones, more than 65% of them seen just once. Germline trimming cut 4 bases from V and 4 bases from J; bases unmatched to any gene: 4. Germline V CDR1 and CDR2: SGHRS, YFSETQ. This CDR3 region has 13 residues. The source is a man aged 18-30 years in good health. This sequence joins TRBV5-1 and TRBJ1-1, with 7 positions matching TRBD1. Material for sequencing was memory CD4+ T cells sorted from blood. Stated subset: CD45RA-negative fraction. The CDR3, as DNA: TGCGCCAGCAGCATACCAGGGGGCACTGAAGCTTTCTTT. This encodes CASSIPGGTEAFF.